The rows below give T cell receptor beta chains drawn from one sample of a study of blood T cell repertoires in COVID-19. The repertoire was sequenced with immunoSEQ multiplex PCR; TCRdb's copy has only in-frame clones and lacks some. The repertoire holds fewer than 80,000 clones, with more than 90% as singletons. Specimen: peripheral blood. Receptors were obtained from a human donor in a cohort sampled during active COVID-19. Each CDR3 is given without its conserved first and last residue.

V gene	J gene	CDR3 protein
TRBV27	TRBJ1-5	ASSEGTSYSNQPQH
TRBV6-6	TRBJ2-6	ASSPPENRANVLT
TRBV7-2	TRBJ2-2	ASSPIRRENTGELF
TRBV5-4	TRBJ2-5	ASSPSAFSSGGIETQY
TRBV29-1	TRBJ1-2	SVGQGYYGYT
TRBV30	TRBJ1-1	AWSVWGGRAEAF
TRBV2	TRBJ2-3	ASRDPLAGFTDTQY
TRBV30	TRBJ2-3	AWSGRTSGRAADPSQY
TRBV9	TRBJ2-3	ACYSRPDTQY
TRBV27	TRBJ2-7	ASSLGGLAEQY
TRBV4-1	TRBJ2-3	ASSPRVTGTDTQY
TRBV4-1	TRBJ2-3	ASSLLNSGRARSTDTQY
TRBV30	TRBJ1-4	AWSVGSGLEKLF
TRBV21-1	TRBJ2-7	ASSTGRLFSYEQY
TRBV5-6	TRBJ1-3	ASSWNRDRENTIY
TRBV21-1	TRBJ2-1	ARIRRDRASNEQF
TRBV18	TRBJ2-1	ASSPDRGSYNEQF
TRBV4-3	TRBJ1-5	ASSAGTGGDQPQH
TRBV11-2	TRBJ1-3	ASSSLTGRGNTIY
TRBV12-3/TRBV12-4	TRBJ2-3	ASSFFGDTQY
TRBV12-5	TRBJ2-2	ASGLGRDWKNTGELF
TRBV25-1	TRBJ2-2	ASSDSQGVGGELF
TRBV28	TRBJ1-1	ATNHEEGIPMNTEAF
TRBV11-2	TRBJ1-1	ASSLPGGGMNTEAF
TRBV15	TRBJ1-2	ATSRGSDRAYGYT
TRBV18	TRBJ2-7	ASSPDRVNEQY
TRBV5-4	TRBJ1-1	ASSSARDRVHSGAF
TRBV11-1	TRBJ2-1	ASSRDRGPNEQF
TRBV24-1	TRBJ2-2	ATSETRLALNTGELF
TRBV5-1	TRBJ1-3	ASSATGTGRSGNTIY
TRBV5-1	TRBJ2-1	ASSLGYRSNEQF
TRBV18	TRBJ2-3	ASLPGEGGVPDTQY
TRBV4-1	TRBJ2-1	ASSQGQGLNEQF
TRBV7-3	TRBJ2-2	ASSPTGGNTGELF
TRBV11-2	TRBJ2-5	ASRPRVGWETQY
TRBV15	TRBJ1-1	ATSRERGRTEAF
TRBV6-6	TRBJ2-4	ASSYSKGLSNIQY
TRBV6-5	TRBJ2-2	ANWGGAGELF
TRBV24-1	TRBJ2-1	ATSDPRDRNRNEQF
TRBV4-3	TRBJ2-1	ASSQKLAPRTLSSYNEQF
TRBV7-2	TRBJ1-2	ASSLARDSLDAYGYT
TRBV19	TRBJ2-7	ASSHWGAGGRREQY
TRBV28	TRBJ1-2	ASSSGGGRGVPYGYT
TRBV7-9	TRBJ2-3	ASSESGGGTDTQY
TRBV7-2	TRBJ1-3	ASSLSGTGGAGNTIY
TRBV14	TRBJ2-7	ASSRGGFVYEQY
TRBV7-2	TRBJ2-1	ASSLFGREAYNEQF
TRBV11-1	TRBJ2-7	ASSLLTSGGSYEQY
TRBV19	TRBJ1-5	ASSRVRNQPQH
TRBV7-9	TRBJ2-4	ASSLGQNIQY
TRBV15	TRBJ1-4	ATSREGTGQEKLF
TRBV4-3	TRBJ2-1	ASSQTPARSSYNEQF
TRBV19	TRBJ1-3	ASSPMSPGNTIY
TRBV7-2	TRBJ1-2	ASSSPENGYGYT
TRBV3-1/TRBV3-2	TRBJ2-3	ASSSLQGLAGGGTDTQY